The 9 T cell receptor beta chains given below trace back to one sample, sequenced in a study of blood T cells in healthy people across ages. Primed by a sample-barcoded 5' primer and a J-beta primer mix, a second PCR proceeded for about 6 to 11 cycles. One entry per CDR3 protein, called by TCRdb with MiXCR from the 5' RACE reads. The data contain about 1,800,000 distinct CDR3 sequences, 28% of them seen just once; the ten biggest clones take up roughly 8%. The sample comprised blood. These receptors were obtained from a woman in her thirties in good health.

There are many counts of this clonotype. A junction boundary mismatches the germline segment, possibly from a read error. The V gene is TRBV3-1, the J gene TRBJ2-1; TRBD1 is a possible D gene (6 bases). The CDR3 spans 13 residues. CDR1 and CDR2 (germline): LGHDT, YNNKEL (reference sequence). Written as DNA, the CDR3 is TGCGCCAGCAGCCAGGGTACAGGGAATGAGCAGTTCTTC. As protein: CASSQGTGNEQFF.

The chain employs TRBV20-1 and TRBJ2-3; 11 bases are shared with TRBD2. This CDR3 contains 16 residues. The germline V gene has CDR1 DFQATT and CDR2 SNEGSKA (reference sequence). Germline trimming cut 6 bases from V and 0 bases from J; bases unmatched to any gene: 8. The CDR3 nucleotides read TGCAGTGCCGAACTAGCGGGGGCCTTTAGCACAGATACGCAGTATTTT. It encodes CSAELAGAFSTDTQYF.

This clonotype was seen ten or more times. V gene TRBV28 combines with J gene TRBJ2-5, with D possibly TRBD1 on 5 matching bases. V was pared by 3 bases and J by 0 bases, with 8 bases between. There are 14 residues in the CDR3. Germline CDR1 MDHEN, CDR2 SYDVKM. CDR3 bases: TGTGCCAGCAGTTTGGACATAAACCAAGAGACCCAGTACTTC. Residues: CASSLDINQETQYF.

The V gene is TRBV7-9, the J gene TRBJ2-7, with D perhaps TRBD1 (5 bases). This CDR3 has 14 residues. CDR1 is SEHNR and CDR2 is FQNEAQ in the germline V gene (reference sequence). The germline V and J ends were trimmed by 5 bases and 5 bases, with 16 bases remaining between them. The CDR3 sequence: CASSATDTLDEQYF. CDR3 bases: TGTGCCAGCAGCGCCACGGACACACTGGACGAGCAGTACTTC.

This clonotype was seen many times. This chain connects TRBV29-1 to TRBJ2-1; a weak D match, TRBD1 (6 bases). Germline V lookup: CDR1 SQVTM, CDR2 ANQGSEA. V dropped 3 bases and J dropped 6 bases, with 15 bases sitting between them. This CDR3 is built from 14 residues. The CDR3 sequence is CSVDRGGASNEQFF. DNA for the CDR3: TGCAGCGTTGATCGTGGGGGCGCGAGCAATGAGCAGTTCTTC.

This CDR3 reads CASSLGGKPREQFF. CDR3 bases: TGTGCCAGCAGTTTAGGCGGGAAGCCCAGGGAGCAGTTCTTC. The rearrangement joins TRBV27 to TRBJ2-1; the D gene is possibly TRBD2 (6 bases). Trimming pared 2 bases from V and 10 bases from J, leaving 15 bases between. Germline V lookup: CDR1 MNHEY, CDR2 SMNVEV (reference sequence). This CDR3 region has 14 residues.

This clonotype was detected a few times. CDR3 amino acids: CASNIGTSSYNEQFF. CDR3 DNA: TGTGCCAGCAACATCGGGACTAGTTCCTACAATGAGCAGTTCTTC. This rearrangement joins TRBV2 to TRBJ2-1, with 8 bases identical to TRBD2. With V trimmed by 7 bases and J by 1 base, 6 bases remained unmatched. The CDR3 covers 15 residues. Germline V gene data show CDR1 as SNHLY and CDR2 as FYNNEI.

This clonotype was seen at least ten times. This chain's CDR3 is CASSFNNQPQHF. The CDR3 coding sequence is TGTGCCAGCAGCTTCAACAATCAGCCCCAGCATTTT. J is TRBJ1-5 and V is TRBV5-5; D not certain. Trimming removed 2 bases from V and 3 bases from J, with 3 bases in between. The germline gives CDR1 SGHKS, CDR2 YYEKEE (reference sequence). The CDR3 spans 12 residues.

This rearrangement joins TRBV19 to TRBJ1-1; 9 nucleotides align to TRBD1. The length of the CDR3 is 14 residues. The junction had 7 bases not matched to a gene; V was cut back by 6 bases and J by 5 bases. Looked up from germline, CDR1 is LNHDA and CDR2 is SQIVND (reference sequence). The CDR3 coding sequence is TGTGCCAGTAGGGACAGGGGTTGGAGAACTGAAGCTTTCTTT. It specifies CASRDRGWRTEAFF.